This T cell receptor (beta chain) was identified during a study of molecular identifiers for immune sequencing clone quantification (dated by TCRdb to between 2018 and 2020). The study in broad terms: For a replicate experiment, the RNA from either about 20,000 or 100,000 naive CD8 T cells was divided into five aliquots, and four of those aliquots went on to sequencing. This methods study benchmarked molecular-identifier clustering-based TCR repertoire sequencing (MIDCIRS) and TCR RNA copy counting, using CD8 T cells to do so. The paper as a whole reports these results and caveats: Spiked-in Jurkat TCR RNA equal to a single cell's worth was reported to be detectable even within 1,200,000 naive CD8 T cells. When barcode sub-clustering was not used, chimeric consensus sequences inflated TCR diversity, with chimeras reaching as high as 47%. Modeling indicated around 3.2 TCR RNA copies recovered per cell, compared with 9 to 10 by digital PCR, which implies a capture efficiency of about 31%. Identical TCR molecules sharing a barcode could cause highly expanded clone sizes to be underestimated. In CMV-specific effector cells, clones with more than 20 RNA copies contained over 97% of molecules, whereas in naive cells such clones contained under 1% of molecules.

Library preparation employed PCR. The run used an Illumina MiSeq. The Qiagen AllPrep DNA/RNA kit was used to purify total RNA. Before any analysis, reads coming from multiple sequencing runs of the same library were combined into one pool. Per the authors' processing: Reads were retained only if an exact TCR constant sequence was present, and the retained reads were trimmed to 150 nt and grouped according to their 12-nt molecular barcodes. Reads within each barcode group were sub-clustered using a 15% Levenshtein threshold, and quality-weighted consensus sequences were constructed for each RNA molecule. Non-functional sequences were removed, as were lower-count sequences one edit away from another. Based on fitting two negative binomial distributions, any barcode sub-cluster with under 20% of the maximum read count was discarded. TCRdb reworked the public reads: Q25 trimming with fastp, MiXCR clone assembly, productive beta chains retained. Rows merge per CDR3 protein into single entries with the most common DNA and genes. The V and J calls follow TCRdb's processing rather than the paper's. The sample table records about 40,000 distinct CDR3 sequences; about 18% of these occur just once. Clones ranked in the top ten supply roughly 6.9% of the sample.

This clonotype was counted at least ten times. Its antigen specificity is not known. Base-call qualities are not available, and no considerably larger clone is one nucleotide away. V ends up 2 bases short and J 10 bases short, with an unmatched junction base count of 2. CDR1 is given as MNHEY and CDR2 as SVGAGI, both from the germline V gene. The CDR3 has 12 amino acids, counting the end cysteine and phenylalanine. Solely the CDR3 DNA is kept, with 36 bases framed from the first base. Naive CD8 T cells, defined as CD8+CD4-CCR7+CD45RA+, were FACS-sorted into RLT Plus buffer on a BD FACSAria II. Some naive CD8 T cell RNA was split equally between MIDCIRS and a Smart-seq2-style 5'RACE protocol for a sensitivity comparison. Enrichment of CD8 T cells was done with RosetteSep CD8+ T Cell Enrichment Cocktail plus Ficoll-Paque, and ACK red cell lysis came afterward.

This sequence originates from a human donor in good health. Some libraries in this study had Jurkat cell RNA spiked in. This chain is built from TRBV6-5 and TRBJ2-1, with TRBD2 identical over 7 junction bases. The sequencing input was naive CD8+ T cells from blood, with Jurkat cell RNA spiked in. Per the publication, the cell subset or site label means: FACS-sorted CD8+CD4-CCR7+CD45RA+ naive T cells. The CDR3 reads CASSYEGLEQFF. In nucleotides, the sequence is TGTGCCAGCAGTTACGAGGGACTAGAGCAGTTCTTC.